One T cell receptor beta chain is described in this entry. The sample holds a few counts of this clone. The clone's antigen remains unknown. No much larger clone exists at a distance of one base, and base qualities are not known. Within the sample, other DNA sequences also encode this same CDR3. These data belong to a study of beta chain features in type 1 diabetes (dated by TCRdb to the late 2010s). A note on the overall study: Mean age, gender distribution, total cell number and subset yield did not differ between patients and healthy donors. A total of approximately 110,000,000 sorted cells were examined across all samples, and a strong correlation was observed between cell number per subset and RNA yield. The study compared TCRB repertoires of sorted circulating CD4+ T cell subsets between recently diagnosed type 1 diabetes patients and matched healthy donors. Whereas all 30 or so donors provided naive and central memory subsets, regulatory and stem cell-like memory subsets were isolated from just 8 patients and roughly 8 healthy donors. The full study reports these points: HLA sub-analyses involved small numbers of individuals, so any influence of HLA type on TCRB rearrangement remained unresolved. The naive, central memory and regulatory TCRB repertoires appeared to resemble one another more closely among patients than among healthy donors. PCR might favor shorter templates, but patient and control samples were amplified and corrected together, so any skew would affect both groups equally. Type 1 diabetes patients showed a moderate but significant shortening of TCRB CDR3 length in all four CD4+ subsets. Because cDNA rather than genomic DNA was sequenced, highly expressing activated cells could have been over-represented, although no difference in activation and CD3 levels was found between groups. At VDJ recombination sites, patients with type 1 diabetes made fewer insertions and deleted more nucleotides, a pattern implying thymic rearrangement abnormalities.

Each donor gave one peripheral blood draw, roughly 110 mL on average, collected into heparinised tubes. A BD FACSAria II and a panel including CD45RO, CCR7, CD25, CD127, CD95 and CD27 were used to sort naive, central memory, regulatory and stem cell-like memory CD4+ T cells. All sorted populations exceeded 95% purity. PBMCs were separated immediately by Lymphoprep density gradient centrifugation and were stained directly, without being cultured. So that batch effects would be minimized, each experiment stained and sorted samples in pairs, pairing one healthy donor with one patient. All of the isolated RNA was reverse transcribed with the High Capacity cDNA Reverse Transcription Kit, so expressed TCRB transcripts were sequenced. Naive, central memory and regulatory T cell samples underwent deep immunoSEQ sequencing, averaging around 3.7 million total reads per sample. Sorted cells were lysed in RLT buffer, and RNA was extracted using DNase-treated RNeasy Micro or Mini kits according to cell number. Each cell subset was processed separately to prevent cross-contamination, with patient and healthy donor samples processed together. TCRB sequences were amplified from cDNA with the immunoSEQ multiplex PCR, producing 87-bp fragments spanning the CDR3 region. Sequencing of the amplicons was done on the Illumina HiSeq platform. In the source study's methods: PCR bias was corrected computationally using synthetic template baselines, and reads within Hamming distance 2 were collapsed, with unmergeable singletons discarded. By aligning reads against IMGT, V, D and J genes, CDR3 length, and insertions or deletions at six rearrangement sites were assigned. Clonotype counts were normalized to sorted cell number within each subset before computing true diversity and Gini coefficients with the tcR R package. The overlap coefficient, calculated on TCRB nucleotide sequences, was used to quantify repertoire sharing. Out-of-frame TCRB sequences from naive cells were analyzed to stand in for the pre-selection repertoire. Entries here come from immuneACCESS through TCRdb and include only in-frame sequences with V and J called. Some clones fail to appear in such tables; in the studies checked, an unresolved V gene covers under half of the shortfall, and the cause of the remainder is unknown. V and J calls and clone size are given by that table; D and trimming were obtained from the DNA. Recorded for this sample are 850,000 to 900,000 clones; around a sixth of them occurred a single time. The ten largest clones add up to 0.02% to 0.025% of the sample.

V and J lose 1 base and 4 bases, and a span of 7 bases separates them. The germline V gene (reference sequence) sets CDR1 to LNHNV and CDR2 to YYDKDF. The cysteine opens and the phenylalanine closes a CDR3 of 13 amino acids. Only the CDR3 region is kept as DNA, spanning 39 bases read in frame from base 1. The clonotype originates from a woman aged 18-29 years in good health. The sequence is built from TRBV15 and TRBJ1-1, with the D gene not confidently named. Sample: naive CD4+ T cells from blood. Interpreted using the paper, the cell subset or site label stands for: true naive CD4+ T cells. CDR3 loop: CATSRVRGTEAFF. The nucleotide sequence is TGTGCCACCAGCAGAGTCAGAGGCACTGAAGCTTTCTTT.